This TCR beta chain was identified during a study of monozygotic twins with inflammatory bowel disease. A roughly 2.5 ml blood sample was drawn per donor. TCRdb re-called the 5' RACE reads; every CDR3 protein appears as one record, without DNA. Its table records about 420,000 distinct CDR3 sequences. The CDR3 runs to 15 residues. CDR1 is MNHEY and CDR2 is SMNVEV in the germline V gene (reference sequence). The J gene is TRBJ1-1, the V gene TRBV27. Sequenced: blood. This clonotype was obtained from a human donor with ulcerative colitis or Crohn's disease, or a healthy co-twin of an affected twin (not recorded which). CDR3 in amino acids: CASSSGSYMNTEAFF.